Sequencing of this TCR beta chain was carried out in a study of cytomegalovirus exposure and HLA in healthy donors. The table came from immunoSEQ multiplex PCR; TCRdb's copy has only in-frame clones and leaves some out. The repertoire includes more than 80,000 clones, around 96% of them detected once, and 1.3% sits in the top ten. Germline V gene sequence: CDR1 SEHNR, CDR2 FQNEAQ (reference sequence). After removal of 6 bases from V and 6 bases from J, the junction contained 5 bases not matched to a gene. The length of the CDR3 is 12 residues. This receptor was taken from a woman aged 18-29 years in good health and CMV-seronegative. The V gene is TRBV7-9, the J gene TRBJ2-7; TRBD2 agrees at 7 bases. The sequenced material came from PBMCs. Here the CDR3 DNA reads TGTGCCAGCAGGGAAGGGGAGGGCGAGCAGTACTTC. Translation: CASREGEGEQYF.